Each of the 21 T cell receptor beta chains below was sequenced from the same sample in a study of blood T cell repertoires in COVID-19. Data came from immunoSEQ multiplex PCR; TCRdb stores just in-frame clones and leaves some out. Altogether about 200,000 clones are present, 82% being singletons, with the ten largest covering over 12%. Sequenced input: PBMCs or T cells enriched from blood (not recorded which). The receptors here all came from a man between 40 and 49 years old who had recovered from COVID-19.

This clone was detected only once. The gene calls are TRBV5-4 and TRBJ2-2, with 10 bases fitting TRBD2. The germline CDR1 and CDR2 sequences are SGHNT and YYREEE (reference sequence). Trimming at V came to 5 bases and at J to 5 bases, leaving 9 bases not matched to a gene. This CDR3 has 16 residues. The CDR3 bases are TGTGCCAGCAGGGACATAGCGGGAGGTCGAACCGGGGAGCTGTTTTTT. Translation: CASRDIAGGRTGELFF.

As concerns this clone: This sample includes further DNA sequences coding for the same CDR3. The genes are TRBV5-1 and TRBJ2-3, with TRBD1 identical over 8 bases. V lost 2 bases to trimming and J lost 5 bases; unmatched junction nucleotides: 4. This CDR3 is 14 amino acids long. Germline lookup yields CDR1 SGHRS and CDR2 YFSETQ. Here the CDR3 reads CASSLGQGGDTQYF. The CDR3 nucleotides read TGCGCCAGCAGCTTAGGACAGGGTGGAGATACGCAGTATTTT.

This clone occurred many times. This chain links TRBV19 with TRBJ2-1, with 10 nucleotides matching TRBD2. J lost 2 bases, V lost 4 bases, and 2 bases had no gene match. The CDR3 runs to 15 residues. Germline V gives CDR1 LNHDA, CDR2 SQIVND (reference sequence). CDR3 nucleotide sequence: TGTGCCAGTAGTAGAGCGGGGGGGACCTACAATGAGCAGTTCTTC. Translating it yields CASSRAGGTYNEQFF.

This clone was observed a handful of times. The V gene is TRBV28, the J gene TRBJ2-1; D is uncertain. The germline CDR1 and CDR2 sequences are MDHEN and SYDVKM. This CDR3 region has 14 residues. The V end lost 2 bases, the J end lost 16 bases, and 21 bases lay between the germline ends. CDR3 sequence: CASSLGLVQVVAFF. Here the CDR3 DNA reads TGTGCCAGCAGTTTAGGGTTAGTCCAGGTAGTCGCATTCTTC.

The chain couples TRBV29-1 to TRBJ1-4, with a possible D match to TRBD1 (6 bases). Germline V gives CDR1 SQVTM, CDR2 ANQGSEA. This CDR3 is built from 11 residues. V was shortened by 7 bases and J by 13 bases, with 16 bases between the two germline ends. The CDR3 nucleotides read TGCAGCGCCCAGGGGCTAGGGGGACTGTTTTTT. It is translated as CSAQGLGGLFF.

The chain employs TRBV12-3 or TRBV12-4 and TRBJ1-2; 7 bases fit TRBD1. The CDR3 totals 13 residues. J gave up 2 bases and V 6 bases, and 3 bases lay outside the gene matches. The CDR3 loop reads CASSIQGNYGYTF. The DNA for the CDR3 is TGTGCCAGCAGCATACAGGGGAACTATGGCTACACCTTC.

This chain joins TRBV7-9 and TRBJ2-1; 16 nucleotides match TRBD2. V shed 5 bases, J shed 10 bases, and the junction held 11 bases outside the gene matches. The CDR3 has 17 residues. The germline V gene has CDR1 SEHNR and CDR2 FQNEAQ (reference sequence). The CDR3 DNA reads TGTGCCAGCAGCCCACCGGGACTAGCGGGGGGGCCATCCGAGCAGTTCTTC. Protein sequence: CASSPPGLAGGPSEQFF.

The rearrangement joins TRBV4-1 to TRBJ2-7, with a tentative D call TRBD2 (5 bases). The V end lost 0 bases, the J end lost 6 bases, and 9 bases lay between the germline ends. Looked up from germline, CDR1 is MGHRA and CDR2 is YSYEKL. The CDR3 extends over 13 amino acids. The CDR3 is CASSQDRTSEQYF. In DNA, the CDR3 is TGCGCCAGCAGCCAAGATCGCACTAGCGAGCAGTACTTC.

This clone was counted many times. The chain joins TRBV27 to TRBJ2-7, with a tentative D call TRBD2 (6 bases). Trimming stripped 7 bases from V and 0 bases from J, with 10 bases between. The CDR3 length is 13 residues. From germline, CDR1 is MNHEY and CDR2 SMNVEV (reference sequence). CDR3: CASTGGNSYEQYF. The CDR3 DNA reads TGTGCCAGCACGGGCGGGAACTCCTACGAGCAGTACTTC.

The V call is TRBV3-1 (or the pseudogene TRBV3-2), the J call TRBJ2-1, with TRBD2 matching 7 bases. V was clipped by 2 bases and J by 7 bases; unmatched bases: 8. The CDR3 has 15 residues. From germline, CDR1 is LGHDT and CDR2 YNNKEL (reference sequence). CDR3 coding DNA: TGTGCCAGCAGCCAACAGGCGGGAGTATGGAATGAGCAGTTCTTC. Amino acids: CASSQQAGVWNEQFF.

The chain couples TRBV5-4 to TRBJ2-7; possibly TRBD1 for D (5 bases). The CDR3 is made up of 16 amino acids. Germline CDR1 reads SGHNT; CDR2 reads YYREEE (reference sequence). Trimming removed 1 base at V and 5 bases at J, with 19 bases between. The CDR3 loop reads CASSLKSVAGNNEQYF. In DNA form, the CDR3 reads TGTGCCAGCAGCTTGAAATCTGTGGCAGGGAACAACGAGCAGTACTTC.

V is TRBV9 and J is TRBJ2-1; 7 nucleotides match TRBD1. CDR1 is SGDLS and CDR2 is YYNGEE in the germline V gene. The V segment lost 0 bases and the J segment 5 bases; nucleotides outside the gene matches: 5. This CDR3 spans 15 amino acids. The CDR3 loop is CASSVEGQRNNEQFF. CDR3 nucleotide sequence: TGTGCCAGCAGCGTAGAGGGACAGCGGAACAATGAGCAGTTCTTC. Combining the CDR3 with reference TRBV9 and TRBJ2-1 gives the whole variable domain DSGVTQTPKHLITATGQRVTLRCSPRSGDLSVYWYQQSLDQGLQFLIQYYNGEERAKGNILERFSAQQFPDLHSELNLSSLELGDSALYFCASSVEGQRNNEQFFGPGTRLTVL.

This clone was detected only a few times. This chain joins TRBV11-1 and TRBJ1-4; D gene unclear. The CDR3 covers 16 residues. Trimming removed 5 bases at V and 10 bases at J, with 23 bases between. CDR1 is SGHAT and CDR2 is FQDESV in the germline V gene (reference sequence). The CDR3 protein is CASSGWRSSQSGKLFF. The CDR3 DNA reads TGTGCCAGCAGCGGGTGGAGAAGTTCCCAATCGGGAAAACTGTTTTTT. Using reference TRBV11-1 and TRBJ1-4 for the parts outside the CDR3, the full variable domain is EAEVAQSPRYKITEKSQAVAFWCDPISGHATLYWYRQILGQGPELLVQFQDESVVDDSQLPKDRFSAERLKGVDSTLKIQPAELGDSAMYLCASSGWRSSQSGKLFFGSGTQLSVL.

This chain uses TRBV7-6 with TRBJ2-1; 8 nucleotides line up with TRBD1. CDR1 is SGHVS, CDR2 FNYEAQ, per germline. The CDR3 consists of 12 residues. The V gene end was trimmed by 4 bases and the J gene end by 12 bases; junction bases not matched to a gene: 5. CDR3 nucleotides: TGTGCCAGCAGCTCGACAACAGGGGGGCAGTTCTTC. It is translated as CASSSTTGGQFF. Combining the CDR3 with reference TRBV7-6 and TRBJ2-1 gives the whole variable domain GAGVSQSPRYKVTKRGQDVALRCDPISGHVSLYWYRQALGQGPEFLTYFNYEAQQDKSGLPNDRFSAERPEGSISTLTIQRTEQRDSAMYRCASSSTTGGQFFGPGTRLTVL.

CDR3 in amino acids: CAWSDGGGGSPLHF. DNA for the CDR3: TGTGCCTGGAGCGATGGGGGAGGTGGTTCACCCCTCCACTTT. The chain couples TRBV30 to TRBJ1-6, with D possibly TRBD1 on 5 matching bases. Germline lookup yields CDR1 GTSNPN and CDR2 SVGIG (reference sequence). The CDR3 extends over 14 amino acids. V lost 3 bases and J lost 9, with 15 bases in between.

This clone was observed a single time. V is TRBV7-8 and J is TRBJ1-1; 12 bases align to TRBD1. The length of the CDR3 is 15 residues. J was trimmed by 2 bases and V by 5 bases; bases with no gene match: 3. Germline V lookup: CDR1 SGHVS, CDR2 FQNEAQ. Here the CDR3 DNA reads TGTGCCAGCAGCCGGGGACAGGGGGCTAACACTGAAGCTTTCTTT. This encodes CASSRGQGANTEAFF. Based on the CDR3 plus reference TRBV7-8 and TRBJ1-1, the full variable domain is GAGVSQSPRYKVAKRGQDVALRCDPISGHVSLFWYQQALGQGPEFLTYFQNEAQLDKSGLPSDRFFAERPEGSVSTLKIQRTQQEDSAVYLCASSRGQGANTEAFFGQGTRLTVV.

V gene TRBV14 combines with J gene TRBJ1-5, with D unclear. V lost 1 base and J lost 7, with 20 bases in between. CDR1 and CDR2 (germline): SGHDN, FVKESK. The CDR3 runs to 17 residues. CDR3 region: CASSQVGRIGAGQPQHF. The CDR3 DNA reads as TGTGCCAGCAGCCAAGTAGGAAGGATAGGAGCGGGGCAGCCCCAGCATTTT.

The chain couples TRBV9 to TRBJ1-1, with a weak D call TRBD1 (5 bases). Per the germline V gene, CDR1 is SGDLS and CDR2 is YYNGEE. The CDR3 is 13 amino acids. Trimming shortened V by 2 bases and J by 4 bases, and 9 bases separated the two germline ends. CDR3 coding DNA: TGTGCCAGCAGCGTCGGAGGGACCACTGAAGCTTTCTTT. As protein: CASSVGGTTEAFF.

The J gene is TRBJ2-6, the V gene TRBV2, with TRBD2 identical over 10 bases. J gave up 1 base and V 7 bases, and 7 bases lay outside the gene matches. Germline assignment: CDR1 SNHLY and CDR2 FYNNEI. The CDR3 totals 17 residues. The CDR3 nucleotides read TGTGCCAGCACCCTGGCACTAGCGGGATCTGGGGCCAACGTCCTGACTTTC. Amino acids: CASTLALAGSGANVLTF.

CDR3 in amino acids: CASGLRGGARDTQYF. CDR3 nucleotide sequence: TGTGCCAGCGGTCTGCGCGGGGGGGCCAGAGATACGCAGTATTTT. The rearrangement links TRBV28 to TRBJ2-3; 9 bases map to TRBD2. In germline, CDR1 is MDHEN, CDR2 SYDVKM. J was trimmed by 5 bases and V by 8 bases; bases with no gene match: 11. CDR3 length: 15 residues.

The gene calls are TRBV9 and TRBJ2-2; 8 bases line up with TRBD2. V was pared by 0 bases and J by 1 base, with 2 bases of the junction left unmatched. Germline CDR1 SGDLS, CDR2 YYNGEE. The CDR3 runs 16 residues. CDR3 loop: CASSVAGGQNTGELFF. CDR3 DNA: TGTGCCAGCAGCGTAGCGGGAGGGCAGAACACCGGGGAGCTGTTTTTT.